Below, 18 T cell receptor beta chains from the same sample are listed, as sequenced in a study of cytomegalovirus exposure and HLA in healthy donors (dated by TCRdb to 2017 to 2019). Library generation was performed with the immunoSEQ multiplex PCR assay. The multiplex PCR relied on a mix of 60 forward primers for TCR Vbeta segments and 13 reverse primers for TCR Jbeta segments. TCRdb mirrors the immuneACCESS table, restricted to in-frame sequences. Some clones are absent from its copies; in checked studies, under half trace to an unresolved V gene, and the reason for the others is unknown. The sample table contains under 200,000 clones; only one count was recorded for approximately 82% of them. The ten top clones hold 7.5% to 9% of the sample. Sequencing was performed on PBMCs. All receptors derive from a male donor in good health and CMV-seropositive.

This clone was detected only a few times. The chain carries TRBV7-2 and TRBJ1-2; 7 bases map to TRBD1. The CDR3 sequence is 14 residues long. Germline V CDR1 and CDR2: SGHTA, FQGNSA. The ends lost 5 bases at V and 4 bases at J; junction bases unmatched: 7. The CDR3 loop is CASSPKAGGYGYTF. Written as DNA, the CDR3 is TGTGCCAGCAGCCCTAAGGCAGGGGGCTATGGCTACACCTTC.

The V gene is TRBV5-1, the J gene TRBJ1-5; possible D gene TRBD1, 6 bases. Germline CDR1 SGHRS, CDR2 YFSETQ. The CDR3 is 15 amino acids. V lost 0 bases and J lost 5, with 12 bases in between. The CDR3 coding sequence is TGCGCCAGCAGCTTGGGGACAGAGCGAGATCAGCCCCAGCATTTT. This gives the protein CASSLGTERDQPQHF.

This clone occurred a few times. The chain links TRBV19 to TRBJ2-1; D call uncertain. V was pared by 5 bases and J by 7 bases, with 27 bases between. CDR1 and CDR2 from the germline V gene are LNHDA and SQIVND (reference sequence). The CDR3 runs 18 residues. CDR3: CASSARDTQPLRPNEQFF. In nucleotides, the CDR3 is TGTGCCAGTAGTGCCCGTGACACCCAACCCCTCCGTCCGAATGAGCAGTTCTTC.

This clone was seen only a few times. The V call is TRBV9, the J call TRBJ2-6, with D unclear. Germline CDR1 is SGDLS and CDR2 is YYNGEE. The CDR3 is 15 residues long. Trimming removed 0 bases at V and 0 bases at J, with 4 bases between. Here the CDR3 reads CASSVGNSGANVLTF. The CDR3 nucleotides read TGTGCCAGCAGCGTAGGTAACTCTGGGGCCAACGTCCTGACTTTC.

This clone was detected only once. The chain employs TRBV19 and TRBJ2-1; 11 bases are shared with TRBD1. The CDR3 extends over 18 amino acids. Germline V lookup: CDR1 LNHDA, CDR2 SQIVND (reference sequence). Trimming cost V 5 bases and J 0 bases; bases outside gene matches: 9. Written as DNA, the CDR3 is TGTGCCAGTAGTCCGGACAGGGGGCTAAGGAGCTCCTACAATGAGCAGTTCTTC. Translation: CASSPDRGLRSSYNEQFF.

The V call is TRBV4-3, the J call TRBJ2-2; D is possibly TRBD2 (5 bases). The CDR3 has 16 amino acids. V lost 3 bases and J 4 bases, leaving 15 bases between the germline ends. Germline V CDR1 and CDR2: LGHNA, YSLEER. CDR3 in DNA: TGCGCCAGCAGCCACCCTGGCGGGTGGCCCACCGGGGAGCTGTTTTTT. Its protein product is CASSHPGGWPTGELFF.

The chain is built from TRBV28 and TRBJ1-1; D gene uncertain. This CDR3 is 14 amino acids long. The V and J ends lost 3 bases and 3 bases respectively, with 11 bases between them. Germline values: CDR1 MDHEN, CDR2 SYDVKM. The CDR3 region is CASSLHSSDTEAFF. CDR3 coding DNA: TGTGCCAGCAGTTTGCACAGTTCGGACACTGAAGCTTTCTTT.

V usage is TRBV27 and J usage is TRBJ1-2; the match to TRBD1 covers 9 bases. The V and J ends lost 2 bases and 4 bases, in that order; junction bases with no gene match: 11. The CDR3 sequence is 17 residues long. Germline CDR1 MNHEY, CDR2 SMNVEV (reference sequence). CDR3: CASSLNGNRGRIYGYTF. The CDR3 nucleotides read TGTGCCAGCAGTTTAAACGGCAACAGGGGGCGCATCTATGGCTACACCTTC.

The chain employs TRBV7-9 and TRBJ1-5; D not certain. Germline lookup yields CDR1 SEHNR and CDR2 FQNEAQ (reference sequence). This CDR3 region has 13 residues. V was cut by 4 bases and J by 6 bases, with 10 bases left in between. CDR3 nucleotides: TGTGCCAGCAGCTCGGCCGGAGGTCAGCCCCAGCATTTT. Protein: CASSSAGGQPQHF. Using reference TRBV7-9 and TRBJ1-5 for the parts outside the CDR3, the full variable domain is DTGVSQNPRHKITKRGQNVTFRCDPISEHNRLYWYRQTLGQGPEFLTYFQNEAQLEKSRLLSDRFSAERPKGSFSTLEIQRTEQGDSAMYLCASSSAGGQPQHFGDGTRLSIL.

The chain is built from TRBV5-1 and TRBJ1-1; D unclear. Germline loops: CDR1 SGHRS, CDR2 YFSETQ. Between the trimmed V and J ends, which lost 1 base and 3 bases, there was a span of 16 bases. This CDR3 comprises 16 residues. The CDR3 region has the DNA TGCGCCAGCAGCTTGTCACACGGGAGGTTGGACACTGAAGCTTTCTTT. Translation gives CASSLSHGRLDTEAFF.

CDR3: CASTGQTQETQYF. CDR3 DNA sequence: TGTGCCAGCACGGGACAGACCCAAGAGACCCAGTACTTC. The chain carries TRBV5-5 and TRBJ2-5, with 7 bases that match TRBD1. Germline V gene data show CDR1 as SGHKS and CDR2 as YYEKEE (reference sequence). With 6 bases clipped from V and 1 base from J, the junction kept 3 bases outside the gene matches. The CDR3 sequence is 13 residues long.

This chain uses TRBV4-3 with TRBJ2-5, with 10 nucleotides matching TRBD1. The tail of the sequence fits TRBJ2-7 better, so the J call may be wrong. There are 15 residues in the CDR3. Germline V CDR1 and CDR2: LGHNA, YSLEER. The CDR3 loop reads CASSQPGQGFYEQYF. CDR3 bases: TGCGCCAGCAGCCAACCGGGACAGGGGTTCTACGAGCAGTACTTC.

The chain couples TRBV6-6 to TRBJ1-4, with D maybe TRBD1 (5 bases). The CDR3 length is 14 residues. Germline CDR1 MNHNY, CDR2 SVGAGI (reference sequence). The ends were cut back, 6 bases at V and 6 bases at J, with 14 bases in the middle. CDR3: CASSFQGGDEKLFF. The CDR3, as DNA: TGTGCCAGCAGCTTTCAGGGTGGTGATGAAAAACTGTTTTTT.

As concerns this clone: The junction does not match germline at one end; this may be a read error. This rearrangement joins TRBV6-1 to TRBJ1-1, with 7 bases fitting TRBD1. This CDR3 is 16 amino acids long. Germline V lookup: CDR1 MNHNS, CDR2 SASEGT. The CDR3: CASSGSTRTGILGTRF. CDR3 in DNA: TGTGCCAGCAGTGGTTCTACCCGGACAGGAATCCTCGGAACCCGCTTT.

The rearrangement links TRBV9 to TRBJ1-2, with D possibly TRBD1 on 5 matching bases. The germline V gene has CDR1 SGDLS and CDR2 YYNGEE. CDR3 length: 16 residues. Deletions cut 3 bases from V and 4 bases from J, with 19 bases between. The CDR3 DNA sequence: TGTGCCAGCAGCGCTCCGAAGGCGGGGCTAGTCTATGGCTACACCTTC. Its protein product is CASSAPKAGLVYGYTF.

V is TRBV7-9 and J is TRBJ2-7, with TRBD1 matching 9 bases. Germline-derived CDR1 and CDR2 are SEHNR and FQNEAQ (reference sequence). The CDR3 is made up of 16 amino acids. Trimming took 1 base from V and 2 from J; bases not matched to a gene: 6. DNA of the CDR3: TGTGCCAGCAGCTTAGGTTGGACAGGGGACGCCTACGAGCAGTACTTC. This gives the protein CASSLGWTGDAYEQYF.

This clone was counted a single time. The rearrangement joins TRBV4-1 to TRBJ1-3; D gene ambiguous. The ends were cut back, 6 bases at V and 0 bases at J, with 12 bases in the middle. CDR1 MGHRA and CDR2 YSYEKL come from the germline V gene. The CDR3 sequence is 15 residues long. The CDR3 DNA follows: TGCGCCAGCAGTCTCGGGGAAAGCTCTGGAAACACCATATATTTT. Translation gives CASSLGESSGNTIYF.

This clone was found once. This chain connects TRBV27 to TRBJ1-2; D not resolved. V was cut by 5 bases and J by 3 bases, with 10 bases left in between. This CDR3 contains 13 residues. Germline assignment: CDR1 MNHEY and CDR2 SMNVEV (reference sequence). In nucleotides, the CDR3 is TGTGCCAGCAGTCAGGCCGGGGACTATGGCTACACCTTC. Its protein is CASSQAGDYGYTF.